This T cell receptor (beta chain) originates from a study of shared clonotypes between healthy human individuals. Study results and limitations: The represented genetic and exposure-history diversity was limited by the small number of donors. When naive CD4 clonotypes were compared across several donors, 4% to 6.5% were shared. Some clonotypes were shared by all four sorted-subset donors, while others were not shared. The non-shared ones had lower generation probabilities than the shared ones. Memory subsets generally showed lower estimated richness than naive subsets.

Terminally differentiated effector memory CD45RA+ cells were excluded from the naive CD8 cells, which were CD45RO-negative and positively selected for CCR7. Germline V gene sequence: CDR1 LGHNA, CDR2 YSLEER. J gave up 1 base and V 0 bases, and 2 bases lay outside the gene matches. This CDR3 spans 16 amino acids. This table comes from immunoSEQ multiplex PCR, and its TCRdb copy is limited to in-frame clones, with some not included. The sample shows 2 million or so clones, approximately 94% of them seen only once. This clone was found once. No antigen is known for it. The chain carries TRBV4-3 and TRBJ2-3; 9 nucleotides align to TRBD1. Sequencing used naive CD8+ T cells sorted from blood. The sequence derives from a man between 18 and 29 years old in good health. The DNA for the CDR3 is TGCGCCAGCAGCCAAGATAGGACAGGGGGCACAGATACGCAGTATTTT. Its protein product is CASSQDRTGGTDTQYF.